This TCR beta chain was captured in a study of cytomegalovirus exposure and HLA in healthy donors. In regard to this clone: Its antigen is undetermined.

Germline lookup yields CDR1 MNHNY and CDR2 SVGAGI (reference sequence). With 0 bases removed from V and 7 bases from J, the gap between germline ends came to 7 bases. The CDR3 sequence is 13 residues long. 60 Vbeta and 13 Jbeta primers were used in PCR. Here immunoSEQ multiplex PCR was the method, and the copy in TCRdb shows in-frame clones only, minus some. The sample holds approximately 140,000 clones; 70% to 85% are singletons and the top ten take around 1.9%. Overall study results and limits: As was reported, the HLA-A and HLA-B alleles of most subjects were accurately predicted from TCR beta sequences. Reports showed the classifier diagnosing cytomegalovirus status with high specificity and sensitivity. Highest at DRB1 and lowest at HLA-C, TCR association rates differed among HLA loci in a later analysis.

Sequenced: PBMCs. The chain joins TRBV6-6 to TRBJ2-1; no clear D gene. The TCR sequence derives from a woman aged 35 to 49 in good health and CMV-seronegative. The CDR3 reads CASSYSRGNEQFF. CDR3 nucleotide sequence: TGTGCCAGCAGTTACTCGAGAGGTAATGAGCAGTTCTTC.